The 29 T cell receptor beta chains presented below share a single source sample, sequenced in a study of shared clonotypes between healthy human individuals. The protocol was immunoSEQ multiplex PCR, while the TCRdb copy is restricted to in-frame clones and leaves out a portion. The sample shows about 2.4 million clones, more than 80% of them seen only once. Sample: naive CD4+ T cells sorted from blood. Documented subset: CD45RA+ positively selected. The source is a young man in good health.

V and J are TRBV11-2 and TRBJ1-4; possible D gene TRBD1, 6 bases. Deletions cut 3 bases from V and 5 bases from J, with 13 bases between. The CDR3 is 15 residues long. Germline V gene lookup returns CDR1 SGHAT and CDR2 FQNNGV. As DNA, the CDR3 is TGTGCCAGCAGCTTCAGGGGAAGGGACAATGAAAAACTGTTTTTT. The encoded protein is CASSFRGRDNEKLFF.

The chain employs TRBV25-1 and TRBJ2-5, with D possibly matching TRBD1 (6 bases). There are 15 residues in the CDR3. Trimming took off 4 bases at V and 2 bases at J, with 14 bases between the two ends. Germline values: CDR1 MGHDK, CDR2 SYGVNS. CDR3 amino acids: CASSAYRAKQETQYF. DNA for the CDR3: TGTGCCAGCAGTGCTTACAGGGCGAAACAAGAGACCCAGTACTTC.

The chain carries TRBV4-1 and TRBJ1-1; possibly TRBD1 for D (5 bases). CDR1 is MGHRA, CDR2 YSYEKL, per germline. V was clipped by 0 bases and J by 8 bases, with 13 bases between them. This CDR3 contains 14 residues. The CDR3 DNA sequence: TGCGCCAGCAGCCAAGAATTTCAGACAGTCGAAGCTTTCTTT. It specifies CASSQEFQTVEAFF.

V and J are TRBV7-2 and TRBJ1-2, with D possibly TRBD1 on 5 matching bases. The CDR3 runs to 15 residues. V lost 3 bases and J lost 8, with 19 bases in between. CDR1 and CDR2 from the germline V gene are SGHTA and FQGNSA. The CDR3 loop reads CASSFLSGTDMGYTF. The CDR3 DNA reads TGTGCCAGCAGCTTTCTTTCCGGGACGGATATGGGCTACACCTTC.

J is TRBJ1-5 and V is TRBV2, with unresolved D. The CDR3 consists of 15 residues. Germline V gives CDR1 SNHLY, CDR2 FYNNEI. V was pared by 2 bases and J by 0 bases, with 8 bases between. The CDR3 bases are TGTGCCAGCAGTGAATTAGATTATAGCAATCAGCCCCAGCATTTT. Protein: CASSELDYSNQPQHF.

This clone has only one observation. The chain has TRBV2 and TRBJ2-5, with D tentatively TRBD1 or TRBD2 (6 bases each). The ends were cut back, 6 bases at V and 7 bases at J, with 15 bases in the middle. This CDR3 comprises 13 residues. Looked up from germline, CDR1 is SNHLY and CDR2 is FYNNEI. In DNA, the CDR3 is TGTGCCAGCAGGATGGGGGCGGGGAGGACCCAGTACTTC. Translated: CASRMGAGRTQYF.

CDR3 in DNA: TGTGCCAGCAGCTTAGGGCCAGGGAAGGCACTGGACACCAAGTACTTC. It yields the protein CASSLGPGKALDTKYF. The chain couples TRBV13 to TRBJ2-7, with D tentatively TRBD1 (5 bases). The CDR3 totals 16 residues. CDR1 and CDR2 (germline): PRHDT, FYEKMQ (reference sequence). V lost 0 bases to trimming and J lost 11 bases, with 23 bases between them.

On this clone: Within the sample, other DNA sequences also encode this same CDR3. This rearrangement joins TRBV10-3 to TRBJ1-1; the match to TRBD1 covers 8 bases. V lost 6 bases to trimming and J lost 8 bases; unmatched junction nucleotides: 2. The V gene's germline CDR1 is ENHRY and CDR2 SYGVKD. This CDR3 is built from 11 residues. The CDR3 DNA reads as TGTGCCATCAGCGGGACAGGCGAAGCTTTCTTT. Translated: CAISGTGEAFF.

This clone has more than one count but fewer than ten. This sample also contains other DNA sequences that code for the same CDR3. The chain carries TRBV30 and TRBJ1-5; D is undetermined. Germline V lookup: CDR1 GTSNPN, CDR2 SVGIG (reference sequence). CDR3 length: 13 amino acids. V lost 2 bases to trimming and J lost 0 bases, with 5 bases between them. The CDR3 sequence: CAWSLNSNQPQHF. CDR3 nucleotide sequence: TGTGCCTGGAGTTTAAATAGCAATCAGCCCCAGCATTTT.

Notes on this clone: This may come from a read error, since a much larger clone is one base off. This specimen includes other DNA sequences encoding the same CDR3. The J gene is TRBJ2-5, the V gene TRBV11-3; D call uncertain. CDR1 is SGHNT and CDR2 is YENEEA in the germline V gene. The CDR3 is 11 amino acids. Trimming stripped 0 bases from V and 5 bases from J, with 1 base between. The CDR3: CASSLDETQYF. The CDR3 nucleotides are TGTGCCAGCAGCTTAGACGAGACCCAGTACTTC.

As concerns this clone: Other DNA sequences in this specimen translate into the identical CDR3. V gene TRBV6-6 combines with J gene TRBJ2-5, with D perhaps TRBD1 (5 bases). This CDR3 is built from 12 residues. CDR1 and CDR2 from the germline V gene are MNHNY and SVGAGI (reference sequence). V lost 6 bases to trimming and J lost 5 bases, with 10 bases between them. CDR3: CASSPGLETQYF. For the CDR3, the DNA is TGTGCCAGCAGCCCAGGGCTGGAGACCCAGTACTTC.

The chain has TRBV5-1 and TRBJ2-3, with D possibly being TRBD1 or TRBD2 (5 bases each). This CDR3 is built from 14 residues. Deletions cut 2 bases from V and 2 bases from J, with 9 bases between. The germline V gene has CDR1 SGHRS and CDR2 YFSETQ. In nucleotides, the CDR3 is TGCGCCAGCAGCTTCGGGGACCACACAGATACGCAGTATTTT. Encoded protein: CASSFGDHTDTQYF.

The DNA for the CDR3 is TGTGCCAGCAGCTTAGTAGACAGCAGCACAGATACGCAGTATTTT. Residues: CASSLVDSSTDTQYF. The J gene is TRBJ2-3, the V gene TRBV7-9, with D perhaps TRBD1 (5 bases). Germline CDR1 reads SEHNR; CDR2 reads FQNEAQ (reference sequence). This CDR3 has 15 residues. V lost 1 base to trimming and J lost 0 bases, with 8 bases between them. Combining the CDR3 with reference TRBV7-9 and TRBJ2-3 gives the whole variable domain DTGVSQNPRHKITKRGQNVTFRCDPISEHNRLYWYRQTLGQGPEFLTYFQNEAQLEKSRLLSDRFSAERPKGSFSTLEIQRTEQGDSAMYLCASSLVDSSTDTQYFGPGTRLTVL.

V is TRBV5-4 and J is TRBJ1-6; D might be TRBD1 (5 bases). The CDR3 length is 19 residues. V lost 4 bases, J lost 10 bases, and 30 bases lay in between. CDR1 SGHNT and CDR2 YYREEE come from the germline V gene (reference sequence). CDR3 in amino acids: CASSVPLDKGSPPRSPLHF. The CDR3 coding sequence is TGTGCCAGCAGCGTGCCCTTGGACAAGGGTTCTCCCCCTCGGTCACCCCTCCACTTT.

As to this clone: At the DNA level, this CDR3 is encoded by other sequences in the same sample as well. V gene TRBV5-1 combines with J gene TRBJ2-3; unclear D gene. V lost 0 bases, J lost 5 bases, and 7 bases lay in between. In germline, CDR1 is SGHRS, CDR2 YFSETQ. The CDR3 runs to 13 residues. CDR3: CASSLEGLDTQYF. CDR3 nucleotides: TGCGCCAGCAGCTTGGAAGGGTTAGATACGCAGTATTTT.

The CDR3 spells CASSYSSLARETQYF. Written as DNA, the CDR3 is TGTGCCAGCAGTTACTCGAGCCTAGCCCGGGAGACCCAGTACTTC. The genes are TRBV6-6 and TRBJ2-5; D is perhaps TRBD2 (5 bases). Germline V gene lookup returns CDR1 MNHNY and CDR2 SVGAGI (reference sequence). CDR3 length: 15 amino acids. V was clipped by 0 bases and J by 5 bases, with 13 bases between them.

The rearrangement uses TRBV13 and TRBJ2-3; perhaps D is TRBD1 or TRBD2 (6 bases each). The CDR3 consists of 16 residues. V was clipped by 6 bases and J by 3 bases, with 19 bases between them. Germline V CDR1 and CDR2: PRHDT, FYEKMQ (reference sequence). The CDR3 bases are TGTGCCAGCAGACCAATAAACTGGGGGGCGACAGATACGCAGTATTTT. This translates into CASRPINWGATDTQYF.

The chain joins TRBV7-2 to TRBJ2-7, with TRBD2 matching 12 bases. The CDR3 loop spans 19 amino acids. The V segment lost 5 bases and the J segment 3 bases; nucleotides outside the gene matches: 17. Per germline, CDR1 SGHTA and CDR2 FQGNSA. The CDR3 sequence: CASSPKGLAGGPGYYEQYF. DNA of the CDR3: TGTGCCAGCAGCCCAAAGGGGCTAGCGGGAGGGCCCGGATACTACGAGCAGTACTTC.

The V and J genes are TRBV11-2 and TRBJ2-6; D ambiguous. This CDR3 comprises 13 residues. CDR1 is SGHAT, CDR2 FQNNGV, per germline. Trimming shortened V by 1 base and J by 6 bases, and 4 bases separated the two germline ends. The CDR3 loop reads CASSLGSANVLTF. The CDR3 DNA follows: TGTGCCAGCAGCTTAGGATCGGCCAACGTCCTGACTTTC.

The chain has TRBV5-5 and TRBJ1-5; possibly TRBD1 for D (5 bases). The length of the CDR3 is 15 residues. Trimming removed 5 bases from V and 4 bases from J, with 16 bases in between. The germline gives CDR1 SGHKS, CDR2 YYEKEE (reference sequence). This CDR3 reads CASRPGASENQPQHF. CDR3 DNA sequence: TGTGCCAGCAGACCCGGGGCCAGCGAGAATCAGCCCCAGCATTTT.

Note on this clone: The same CDR3 also results from other DNA sequences found in this sample. The chain is built from TRBV7-9 and TRBJ1-1, with D perhaps matching TRBD1 (5 bases). The CDR3 is 13 residues long. CDR1 and CDR2 (germline): SEHNR, FQNEAQ (reference sequence). Between the trimmed V and J ends, which lost 3 bases and 4 bases, there was a span of 9 bases. CDR3 nucleotide sequence: TGTGCCAGCAGCTTGGACGGGGGCACTGAAGCTTTCTTT. Its translation is CASSLDGGTEAFF.

The chain carries TRBV18 and TRBJ2-7; maybe TRBD2 (6 bases). V was trimmed by 0 bases and J by 5 bases, leaving 14 bases between them. This CDR3 comprises 15 residues. The germline gives CDR1 KGHSH, CDR2 LQKENI. This CDR3 reads CASSPPWGSGDEQYF. CDR3 coding DNA: TGTGCCAGCTCACCACCCTGGGGGTCGGGGGACGAGCAGTACTTC.

This chain links TRBV11-2 with TRBJ1-5; 7 nucleotides align to TRBD1. The CDR3 sequence is 16 residues long. Germline trimming cut 1 base from V and 3 bases from J; bases unmatched to any gene: 6. Germline CDR1 and CDR2: SGHAT and FQNNGV. The CDR3 loop reads CASSLGIRGVNQPQHF. The CDR3 nucleotides are TGTGCCAGCAGCTTAGGGATCAGGGGGGTCAATCAGCCCCAGCATTTT.

The V gene is TRBV10-1, the J gene TRBJ2-2; 7 bases map to TRBD1. Trimming removed 4 bases from V and 5 bases from J; junction bases left unmatched: 4. CDR3 size: 14 residues. Germline V gene sequence: CDR1 WNHNN, CDR2 SYGVQD (reference sequence). The DNA for the CDR3 is TGCGCCAGCAGTGGGGGACAGCGGACCGGGGAGCTGTTTTTT. Protein: CASSGGQRTGELFF.

This chain connects TRBV5-8 to TRBJ2-1, with 12 bases identical to TRBD2. The CDR3 sequence is 17 residues long. Looked up from germline, CDR1 is SGHTS and CDR2 is YDEGEE. J lost 5 bases, V lost 3 bases, and 9 bases had no gene match. The CDR3 nucleotides are TGTGCCAGCAGCTCCTATCTTAGGACTAGCGGGAACAATGAGCAGTTCTTC. This gives the protein CASSSYLRTSGNNEQFF.

The V call is TRBV5-6, the J call TRBJ2-7; the D gene is possibly TRBD1 (6 bases). Trimming left V 5 bases short and J 5 bases short, with 14 bases between. The CDR3 is made up of 13 amino acids. Germline CDR1 is SGHDT and CDR2 is YYEEEE. The CDR3 here is CASRGGVYDEQYF. The CDR3 DNA is TGTGCCAGCAGAGGGGGTGTTTATGACGAGCAGTACTTC.

V gene TRBV30 combines with J gene TRBJ1-5, with D hard to call. The CDR3 runs 14 residues. Germline V gene data show CDR1 as GTSNPN and CDR2 as SVGIG (reference sequence). Trimming removed 2 bases from V and 4 bases from J, with 12 bases in between. The DNA of the CDR3 is TGTGCCTGGAGTAGGCAGTCTGGGAATCAGCCCCAGCATTTT. Amino acids: CAWSRQSGNQPQHF.

A remark on this clone: The sample carries other DNA sequences with the same CDR3. The rearrangement links TRBV13 to TRBJ2-1; unclear D gene. CDR3 size: 12 residues. V was trimmed by 2 bases and J by 4 bases, leaving 3 bases between them. From germline, CDR1 is PRHDT and CDR2 FYEKMQ (reference sequence). The CDR3 is CASSLTYNEQFF. CDR3 in DNA: TGTGCCAGCAGCTTAACGTACAATGAGCAGTTCTTC. The entire variable domain, with the rest obtained from reference TRBV13 and TRBJ2-1, is as follows: AAGVIQSPRHLIKEKRETATLKCYPIPRHDTVYWYQQGPGQDPQFLISFYEKMQSDKGSIPDRFSAQQFSDYHSELNMSSLELGDSALYFCASSLTYNEQFFGPGTRLTVL.

The chain uses TRBV6-1 and TRBJ2-3; 12 bases map to TRBD2. Trimming at V came to 3 bases and at J to 6 bases, leaving 7 bases not matched to a gene. Germline V gene lookup returns CDR1 MNHNS and CDR2 SASEGT. This CDR3 spans 16 amino acids. The CDR3 sequence: CASSDPSGGVSDTQYF. CDR3 sequence (DNA): TGTGCCAGCAGTGATCCTAGCGGGGGGGTTAGCGATACGCAGTATTTT.